This TCR beta chain appears in the sequencing data of a study of T cells after yellow fever vaccination. The overall study: The SMART-Seq v4 Ultra Low Input method served to prepare the low-cell-number fractions.

The study's findings and limits: Subsequent to the booster, the majority of primary-vaccination clones reappeared (about 97% CD4, 88% CD8). High-abundance clonotypes from the bulk population could contaminate FACS-sorted repertoires. Peaking on day 5 versus 15, the secondary response was faster but weaker.

This clonotype showed up just a few times. Its antigen remains unknown. The CDR3 spans 13 residues. Germline V gene lookup returns CDR1 MDHEN and CDR2 SYDVKM. The V and J ends lost 7 bases and 3 bases respectively, with 11 bases between them. TCRdb reanalysed the 5' RACE reads using MiXCR and keeps one entry per CDR3 protein. The table lists 450,000 to 550,000 distinct CDR3 sequences, roughly a fifth of them singletons, with roughly a sixth in the top ten. The clonotype was recovered from a man between 18 and 29 years old who received the YFV17D yellow fever vaccine. This chain links TRBV28 with TRBJ2-3; possible D gene TRBD2, 6 bases. Sequences were derived from PBMCs, sampled more than 20 days after the first yellow fever vaccination. CDR3 protein: CASKEGRTDTQYF. In nucleotides, the CDR3 is TGTGCCAGCAAGGAGGGGAGGACAGATACGCAGTATTTT.